The present T cell receptor (beta chain) was sequenced within a study of T cell responses to AZD1222 COVID-19 vaccine. Overall study results and limits: No day 14 peak samples; only post-peak repertoires were characterized. Nearly half of spike-specific TCRs reportedly go after variant regions that carry no mutations.

Sequencing was performed with immunoSEQ multiplex PCR; in TCRdb, only in-frame clones are kept and a portion is missing. The repertoire holds fewer than 150,000 clones, around 90% seen once, with about 4% in the top ten. CDR3 length: 12 residues. Deletions cut 6 bases from V and 9 bases from J, with 13 bases between. Germline V lookup: CDR1 MNHEY, CDR2 SVGEGT. As regards this clone: Antigen unknown.

This receptor was obtained from an adult who received the AZD1222 COVID-19 vaccine. The chain links TRBV6-2 or TRBV6-3 to TRBJ2-3; D not certain. The source material was peripheral blood, sampled 28 days after the second AZD1222 dose. The CDR3 DNA follows: TGTGCCAGCAGCCGAGTAGCCGGCACGCAGTATTTT. Translating it yields CASSRVAGTQYF.